The rows below give T cell receptor beta chains drawn from one sample of a study of T-cell memory formation after mild COVID-19. TCRdb redid the calling of the 5' RACE reads with MiXCR, one entry per CDR3 protein. In the table there are about 470,000 distinct CDR3 sequences, around a sixth of which are singletons. The sequenced sample consisted of PBMCs or a T cell subset sorted from them (not recorded which). Receptor source: an adult woman who had mild COVID-19 (a few samples of this study predate the infection). Cell type and time point are not known. The conserved cysteine and the conserved F or W are not part of the CDR3 here.

>TRBV20-1|TRBJ1-5
SAGHSRQGASQPQH
>TRBV20-1|TRBJ2-5
SAESRGWETQY
>TRBV30|TRBJ1-5
AWSPGYNQPQH
>TRBV4-3|TRBJ2-7
ASSQEQDREVFEQY
>TRBV6-5|TRBJ1-2
ASSYSSGYYGYT
>TRBV7-7|TRBJ2-3
ASSPGVGGARTDTQY
>TRBV10-3|TRBJ2-5
ATKGEGETQY
>TRBV15|TRBJ2-7
ATSRDETLYEQY
>TRBV12-3/TRBV12-4|TRBJ1-5
ASSTDRGGYGSNQPQH
>TRBV28|TRBJ2-2
ASSLGLASPLYTGELF
>TRBV12-3/TRBV12-4|TRBJ2-6
ASSEGGSGANVLT
>TRBV4-1|TRBJ2-1
ASSQVAAGGLGEQF
>TRBV7-8|TRBJ1-4
ASSTHRGWEEKLF
>TRBV6-2/TRBV6-3|TRBJ1-1
ASSYWDTLEAF
>TRBV12-3/TRBV12-4|TRBJ2-6
ASSFMTGSVGANVLT
>TRBV20-1|TRBJ2-7
SGRTGGSYEQY
>TRBV13|TRBJ2-4
ASSSPHGERENIQY
>TRBV9|TRBJ2-1
ASSVSGHNEQF
>TRBV6-5|TRBJ2-1
ASSYLPRLANYNEQF
>TRBV7-9|TRBJ1-2
ASSHLKGEAGYT
>TRBV6-1|TRBJ1-1
ASSEGQGAVNTEAF
>TRBV30|TRBJ1-5
AGRTPGGTQPQH
>TRBV4-1|TRBJ2-5
ASSQEWTVDVPETQY
>TRBV21-1|TRBJ1-1
ASSVGINTEAF
>TRBV18|TRBJ1-1
ASSLKKEGTEAF
>TRBV4-1|TRBJ2-3
ASSRGLAPSSSTDTQY
>TRBV4-3|TRBJ2-1
ASSRATNEQF
>TRBV20-1|TRBJ2-3
SAQGADTQY
>TRBV2|TRBJ2-1
ALPRDRNDNEQF
>TRBV5-5|TRBJ2-1
ASSIRTGLDNEQF
>TRBV10-2|TRBJ1-2
ASSESPGTIGYT
>TRBV12-3/TRBV12-4|TRBJ2-1
ASSRLAGGDEQF
>TRBV21-1|TRBJ2-7
ASSNYGTGSSSYEQY
>TRBV6-5|TRBJ1-6
ATYRQGSNSPLH
>TRBV5-5|TRBJ2-2
ASSLAARSTGELF
>TRBV12-3/TRBV12-4|TRBJ2-1
ASSLVSTSSYNEQF
>TRBV6-4|TRBJ2-3
ASSDSSAASTDTQY
>TRBV5-1|TRBJ1-1
ASSGGLGNTEAF
>TRBV6-5|TRBJ2-1
ASRVLAGSSYNEQF
>TRBV19|TRBJ1-2
ASKGQGKQDGYT
>TRBV15|TRBJ2-7
ATSRDPGLRDEQY
>TRBV7-2|TRBJ1-2
ASSLWGLSWGYT